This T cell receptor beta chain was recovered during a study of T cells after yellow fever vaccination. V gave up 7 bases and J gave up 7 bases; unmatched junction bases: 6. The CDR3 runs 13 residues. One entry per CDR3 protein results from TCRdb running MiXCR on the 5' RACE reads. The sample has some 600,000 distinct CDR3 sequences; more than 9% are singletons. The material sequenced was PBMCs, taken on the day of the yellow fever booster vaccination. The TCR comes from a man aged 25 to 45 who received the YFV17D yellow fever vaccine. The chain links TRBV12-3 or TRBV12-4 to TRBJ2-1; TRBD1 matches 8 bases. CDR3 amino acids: CASTEQGVNEQFF. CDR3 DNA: TGTGCCAGCACCGAACAGGGGGTGAATGAGCAGTTCTTC.